Reported below is one TCR beta chain. Its antigen is not identified. These data belong to a study of T cell responses to AZD1222 COVID-19 vaccine. About the study: Pooling was applied to second doses at about 4 or about 12 weeks.

Germline CDR1 MNHEY, CDR2 SVGAGI. V was clipped by 4 bases and J by 3 bases; unmatched bases: 7. CDR3 length: 16 residues. Study-level points and caveats: Scientists sampled the repertoires only once the peak T cell response had passed.

Libraries were prepared by immunoSEQ multiplex PCR; TCRdb keeps only in-frame clonotypes and omits some of them. The sample carries some 98,000 clones, about 88% recorded once. The sample was peripheral blood, taken on day 0 of AZD1222 vaccination. The J gene is TRBJ2-3, the V gene TRBV6-5; TRBD2 agrees at 10 bases. This sequence was found in an adult in good health. CDR3 loop: CASSSGLAAFTDTQYF. The CDR3 DNA reads TGTGCCAGCAGTTCCGGACTAGCGGCGTTTACAGATACGCAGTATTTT.